This is a list of T cell receptor beta chains from one sample in a study of T cells in localized non-small cell lung cancer. The method was immunoSEQ multiplex PCR; TCRdb's version includes in-frame clones alone and lacks a portion of them. The sample holds a few thousand clones, 25% seen once. The sequences come from lung tumor tissue, collected before any cancer treatment. The receptors come from a male donor at least 60 years old with stage I lung adenocarcinoma. CDR3s include the opening cysteine and the closing phenylalanine or tryptophan. D genes are given only for firm matches. Only some rows state a clone size, as once, few, many or a class for expanded clones.

clone size: NA; V gene: TRBV18; D gene: TRBD2; CDR3 length: 14; J gene: TRBJ2-7; CDR3 protein: CASSGLADSYEQYF; CDR3 DNA: TGTGCCAGCTCCGGCCTAGCGGACTCCTACGAGCAGTACTTC
clone size: few; V gene: TRBV12-5; D gene: NA; CDR3 length: 14; J gene: TRBJ1-3; CDR3 protein: CASGLDSSGNTIYF; CDR3 DNA: TGTGCTAGTGGTTTGGACAGCTCTGGAAACACCATATATTTT
clone size: medium-sized; V gene: TRBV11-3; D gene: NA; CDR3 length: 16; J gene: TRBJ2-3; CDR3 protein: CASSLGAFGTMDTQYF; CDR3 DNA: TGTGCCAGCAGCTTGGGGGCTTTCGGAACCATGGATACGCAGTATTTT
clone size: few; V gene: TRBV11-3; D gene: NA; CDR3 length: 15; J gene: TRBJ1-3; CDR3 protein: CASSLGRTTGNTIYF; CDR3 DNA: TGTGCCAGCAGCTTAGGGAGGACCACCGGAAACACCATATATTTT
clone size: few; V gene: TRBV11-3; D gene: TRBD2; CDR3 length: 14; J gene: TRBJ2-7; CDR3 protein: CASRPQRDSYEQYF; CDR3 DNA: TGTGCCAGCAGACCCCAGCGGGACTCCTACGAGCAGTACTTC
clone size: NA; V gene: TRBV11-3; D gene: TRBD1; CDR3 length: 14; J gene: TRBJ1-1; CDR3 protein: CASSRDSSNTEAFF; CDR3 DNA: TGTGCCAGCAGTCGGGACAGCAGTAACACTGAAGCTTTCTTT
clone size: NA; V gene: TRBV28; D gene: NA; CDR3 length: 16; J gene: TRBJ2-3; CDR3 protein: CASSPALAGPTDTQYF; CDR3 DNA: TGTGCCAGCAGTCCGGCCTTGGCAGGGCCCACAGATACGCAGTATTTT
clone size: few; V gene: TRBV28; D gene: NA; CDR3 length: 15; J gene: TRBJ2-1; CDR3 protein: CASKVGPRGYNEQFF; CDR3 DNA: TGTGCCAGCAAAGTTGGGCCTCGGGGCTACAATGAGCAGTTCTTC
clone size: NA; V gene: TRBV6-8; D gene: NA; CDR3 length: 13; J gene: TRBJ1-1; CDR3 protein: CAISSQGNTEAFF; CDR3 DNA: TGTGCCATCAGTTCCCAGGGGAACACTGAAGCTTTCTTT
clone size: NA; V gene: TRBV19; D gene: TRBD2; CDR3 length: 16; J gene: TRBJ2-1; CDR3 protein: CASSIPLAGGRGEQFF; CDR3 DNA: TGTGCCAGTAGTATCCCACTAGCGGGGGGGCGAGGTGAGCAGTTCTTC
clone size: NA; V gene: TRBV11-3; D gene: NA; CDR3 length: 15; J gene: TRBJ1-1; CDR3 protein: CASSLTGAGDTEAFF; CDR3 DNA: TGTGCCAGCAGCTTGACGGGGGCAGGGGACACTGAAGCTTTCTTT
clone size: medium-sized; V gene: TRBV11-3; D gene: NA; CDR3 length: 16; J gene: TRBJ2-1; CDR3 protein: CASSFGSGGSYNEQFF; CDR3 DNA: TGTGCCAGCAGCTTCGGGTCCGGGGGCTCCTACAATGAGCAGTTCTTC
clone size: NA; V gene: TRBV6-8; D gene: NA; CDR3 length: 16; J gene: TRBJ1-4; CDR3 protein: CASTPKSEFTNEKLFF; CDR3 DNA: TGTGCCAGCACCCCTAAATCAGAGTTTACTAATGAAAAACTGTTTTTT
clone size: NA; V gene: TRBV5-1; D gene: TRBD2; CDR3 length: 15; J gene: TRBJ2-2; CDR3 protein: CASSLAGVNTGELFF; CDR3 DNA: TGCGCCAGCAGCTTAGCGGGAGTGAACACCGGGGAGCTGTTTTTT
clone size: few; V gene: TRBV11-3; D gene: NA; CDR3 length: 14; J gene: TRBJ2-5; CDR3 protein: CASNRGRDGETQYF; CDR3 DNA: TGTGCCAGCAACCGTGGGCGGGACGGGGAGACCCAGTACTTC
clone size: NA; V gene: TRBV11-3; D gene: NA; CDR3 length: 20; J gene: TRBJ2-6; CDR3 protein: CASSLVPPGAFGSGANVLTF; CDR3 DNA: TGTGCCAGCAGCTTAGTCCCCCCTGGGGCTTTCGGCTCTGGGGCCAACGTCCTGACTTTC
clone size: NA; V gene: TRBV30; D gene: NA; CDR3 length: 12; J gene: TRBJ2-7; CDR3 protein: CAWRGLGYEQYF; CDR3 DNA: TGTGCCTGGAGGGGCTTGGGATACGAGCAGTACTTC
clone size: NA; V gene: TRBV11-3; D gene: NA; CDR3 length: 19; J gene: TRBJ2-6; CDR3 protein: CASSLVTGEGFAGANVLTF; CDR3 DNA: TGTGCCAGCAGCTTAGTGACAGGAGAAGGGTTTGCTGGGGCCAACGTCCTGACTTTC
clone size: few; V gene: TRBV11-3; D gene: NA; CDR3 length: 15; J gene: TRBJ2-5; CDR3 protein: CASSPYGGEQETQYF; CDR3 DNA: TGTGCCAGCAGCCCCTATGGGGGAGAACAAGAGACCCAGTACTTC
clone size: NA; V gene: TRBV5-1; D gene: NA; CDR3 length: 14; J gene: TRBJ1-4; CDR3 protein: CASSRGGNNEKLFF; CDR3 DNA: TGCGCCAGCAGCCGAGGGGGTAATAATGAAAAACTGTTTTTT
clone size: NA; V gene: TRBV28; D gene: TRBD1; CDR3 length: 17; J gene: TRBJ1-5; CDR3 protein: CASSLPGQGASNQPQHF; CDR3 DNA: TGTGCCAGCAGTTTACCGGGACAGGGGGCCAGCAATCAGCCCCAGCATTTT
clone size: NA; V gene: TRBV23-1; D gene: TRBD1; CDR3 length: 17; J gene: TRBJ1-1; CDR3 protein: CASSQEGGQGPDTEAFF; CDR3 DNA: TGCGCCAGCAGCCAAGAAGGGGGACAGGGGCCTGACACTGAAGCTTTCTTT
clone size: NA; V gene: TRBV7-6; D gene: NA; CDR3 length: 16; J gene: TRBJ2-2; CDR3 protein: CASSLTVSRDTGELFF; CDR3 DNA: TGTGCCAGCAGCTTAACTGTTTCGCGAGACACCGGGGAGCTGTTTTTT
clone size: medium-sized; V gene: TRBV11-3; D gene: TRBD2; CDR3 length: 20; J gene: TRBJ2-3; CDR3 protein: CASSLWPGRAGGGSTDTQYF; CDR3 DNA: TGTGCCAGCAGCTTATGGCCCGGGAGAGCGGGGGGCGGTAGCACAGATACGCAGTATTTT
clone size: few; V gene: TRBV11-3; D gene: TRBD1; CDR3 length: 16; J gene: TRBJ2-7; CDR3 protein: CASSSEGGQGSREQYF; CDR3 DNA: TGTGCCAGCAGCTCCGAGGGGGGACAGGGGTCGCGCGAGCAGTACTTC
clone size: medium-sized; V gene: TRBV11-3; D gene: TRBD1; CDR3 length: 14; J gene: TRBJ2-2; CDR3 protein: CASSARTGGGELFF; CDR3 DNA: TGTGCCAGCAGCGCTAGGACAGGGGGCGGGGAGCTGTTTTTT
clone size: few; V gene: TRBV28; D gene: TRBD2; CDR3 length: 14; J gene: TRBJ2-7; CDR3 protein: CASRELAGFYEQYF; CDR3 DNA: TGTGCCAGCAGAGAACTAGCGGGCTTCTACGAGCAGTACTTC
clone size: NA; V gene: TRBV6-8; D gene: NA; CDR3 length: 16; J gene: TRBJ2-5; CDR3 protein: CASSYSQASTVETQYF; CDR3 DNA: TGTGCCAGCAGTTACTCTCAAGCCAGCACCGTAGAGACCCAGTACTTC